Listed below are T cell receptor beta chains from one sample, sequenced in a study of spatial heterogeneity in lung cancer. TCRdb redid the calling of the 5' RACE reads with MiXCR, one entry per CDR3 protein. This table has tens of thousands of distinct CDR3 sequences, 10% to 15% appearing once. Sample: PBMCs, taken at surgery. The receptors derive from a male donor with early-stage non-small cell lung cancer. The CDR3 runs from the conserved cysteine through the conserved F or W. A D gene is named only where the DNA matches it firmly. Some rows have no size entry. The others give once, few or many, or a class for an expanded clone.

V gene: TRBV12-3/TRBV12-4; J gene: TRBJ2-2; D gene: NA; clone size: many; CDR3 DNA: TGTGCCAGCAGTTTAGATGCACCGGGGGAGCTGTTTTTT; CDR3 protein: CASSLDAPGELFF
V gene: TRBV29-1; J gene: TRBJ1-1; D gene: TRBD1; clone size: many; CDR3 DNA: TGCAGCGCCACGAAACGGACAGGAATGAACACTGAAGCTTTCTTT; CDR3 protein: CSATKRTGMNTEAFF
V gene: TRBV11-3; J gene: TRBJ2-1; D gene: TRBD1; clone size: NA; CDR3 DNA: TGTGCCAGCAGCCCATTTAGGACAGGTCACAATGAGCAGTTCTTC; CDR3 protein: CASSPFRTGHNEQFF
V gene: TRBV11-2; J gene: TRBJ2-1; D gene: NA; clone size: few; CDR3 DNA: TGTGCCAGCAGCTCCCGGGGGGCAACCCCCTACAATGAGCAGTTCTTC; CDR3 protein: CASSSRGATPYNEQFF
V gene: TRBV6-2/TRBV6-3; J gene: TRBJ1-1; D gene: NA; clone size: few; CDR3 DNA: TGTGCCAGCAGCAGGGGAACTGAAGCTTTCTTT; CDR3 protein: CASSRGTEAFF
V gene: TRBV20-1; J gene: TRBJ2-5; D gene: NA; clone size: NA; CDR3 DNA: TGCAGTGCTAGAGCCGACAGGCAAGAGACCCAGTACTTC; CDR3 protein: CSARADRQETQYF
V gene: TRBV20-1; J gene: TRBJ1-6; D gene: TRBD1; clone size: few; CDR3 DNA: TGCAGTGCTAGAGATTTGCAGGGACAGGTCGACTCACCCCTCCACTTT; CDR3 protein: CSARDLQGQVDSPLHF
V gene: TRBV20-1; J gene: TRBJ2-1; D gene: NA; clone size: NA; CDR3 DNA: TGCAGTGCTAGAGATTCGGGACAATACAATGAGCAGTTCTTC; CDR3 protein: CSARDSGQYNEQFF
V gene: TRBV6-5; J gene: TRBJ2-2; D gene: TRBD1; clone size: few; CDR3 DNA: TGTGCCAGCAGCAGACAGGGGGGATTAGCGGGGGAGCTGTTTTTT; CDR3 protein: CASSRQGGLAGELFF
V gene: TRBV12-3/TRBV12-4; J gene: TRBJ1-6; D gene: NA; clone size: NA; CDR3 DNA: TGTGCCAGCAGTTTAGACGTGGGTGATAATTCACCCCTCCACTTT; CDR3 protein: CASSLDVGDNSPLHF
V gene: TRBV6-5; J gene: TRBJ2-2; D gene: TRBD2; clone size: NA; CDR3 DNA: TGTGCCAGCAGCCCCGGACTAGCGTTCGGGGAGCTGTTTTTT; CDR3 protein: CASSPGLAFGELFF
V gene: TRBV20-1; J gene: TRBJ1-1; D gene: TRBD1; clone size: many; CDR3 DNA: TGCAGTGCTAGGACAGGGACGGAGAGGACTGAAGCTTTCTTT; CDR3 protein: CSARTGTERTEAFF
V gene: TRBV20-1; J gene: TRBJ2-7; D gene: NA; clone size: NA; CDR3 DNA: TGCAGTGCTAGGGCCCAGGGAACCTACGAGCAGTACTTC; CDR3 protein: CSARAQGTYEQYF
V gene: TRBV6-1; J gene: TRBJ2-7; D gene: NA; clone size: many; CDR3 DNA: TGTGCCAGCAGTGCCCTCAGGAGGGGAGGCGAGCAGTACTTC; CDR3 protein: CASSALRRGGEQYF
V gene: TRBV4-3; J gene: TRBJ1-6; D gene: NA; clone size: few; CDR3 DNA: TGCGCCAGCAGCCAAGATCCCGCTGGAGGCGGAAATTCACCCCTCCACTTT; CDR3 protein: CASSQDPAGGGNSPLHF
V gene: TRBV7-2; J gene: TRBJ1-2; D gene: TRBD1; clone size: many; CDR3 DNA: TGTGCCAGCAGCTTAGGGGACAGGGGGCGAGGCTACACCTTC; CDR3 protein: CASSLGDRGRGYTF
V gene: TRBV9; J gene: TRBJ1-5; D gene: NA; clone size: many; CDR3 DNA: TGTGCCAGCAGCGTCGGCAGTCTAAATCAGCCCCAGCATTTT; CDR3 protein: CASSVGSLNQPQHF
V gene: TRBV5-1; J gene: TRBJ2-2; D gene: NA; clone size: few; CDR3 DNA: TGCGCCAGCAGCTTGGGCGGCGCGGTTACCGGGGAGCTGTTTTTT; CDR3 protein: CASSLGGAVTGELFF
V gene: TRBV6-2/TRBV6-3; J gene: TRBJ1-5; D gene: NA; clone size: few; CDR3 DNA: TGTGCCAGCACAGGGAGTGGCAATCAGCCCCAGCATTTT; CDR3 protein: CASTGSGNQPQHF
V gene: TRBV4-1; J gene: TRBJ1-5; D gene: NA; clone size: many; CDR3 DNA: TGCGCCAGCAGCCTATACGGGGGGGCGCGTCAGCCCCAGCATTTT; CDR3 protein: CASSLYGGARQPQHF
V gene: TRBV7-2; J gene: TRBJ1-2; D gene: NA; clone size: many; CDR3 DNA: TGTGCCAGCAGCTTGGAATCAGACTATGGCTACACCTTC; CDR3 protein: CASSLESDYGYTF
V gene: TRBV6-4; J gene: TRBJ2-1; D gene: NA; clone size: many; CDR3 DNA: TGTGCCAGCAGCAACGATGGGGCCGGTGAGCAGTTCTTC; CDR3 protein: CASSNDGAGEQFF
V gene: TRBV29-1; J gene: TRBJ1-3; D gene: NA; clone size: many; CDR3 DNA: TGCAGCGTTGAAGCTGCCGGAAACACCATATATTTT; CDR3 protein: CSVEAAGNTIYF
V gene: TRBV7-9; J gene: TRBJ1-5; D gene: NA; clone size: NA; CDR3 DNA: TGTGCCAGCAGCTTAGCGCAGGGCTTGGGCAATCAGCCCCAGCATTTT; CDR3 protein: CASSLAQGLGNQPQHF
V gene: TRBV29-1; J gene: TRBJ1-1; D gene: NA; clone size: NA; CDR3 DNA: TGCAGCGTTGGAGAGCTGCTGAACACTGAAGCTTTCTTT; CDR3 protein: CSVGELLNTEAFF
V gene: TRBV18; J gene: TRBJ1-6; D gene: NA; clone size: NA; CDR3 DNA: TGTGCCAGCTCACCGGGGAACAATTCACCCCTCCACTTT; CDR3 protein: CASSPGNNSPLHF
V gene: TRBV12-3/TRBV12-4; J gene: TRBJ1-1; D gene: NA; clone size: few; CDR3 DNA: TGTGCCAGCAGTCTCAGATACACTGAAGCTTTCTTT; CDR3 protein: CASSLRYTEAFF
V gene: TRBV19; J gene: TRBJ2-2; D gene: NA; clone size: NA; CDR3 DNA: TGTGCCAGTAGGAACACCGGGGAGCTGTTTTTT; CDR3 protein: CASRNTGELFF
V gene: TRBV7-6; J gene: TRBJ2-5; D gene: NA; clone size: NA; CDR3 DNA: TGTGCCAGCAGCTCCGCTAGAGAAGAGACCCAGTACTTC; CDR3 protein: CASSSAREETQYF
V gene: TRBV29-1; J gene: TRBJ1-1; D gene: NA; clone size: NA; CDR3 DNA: TGCAGCGTTAGTTTGGTCGGCACTGAAGCTTTCTTT; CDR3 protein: CSVSLVGTEAFF
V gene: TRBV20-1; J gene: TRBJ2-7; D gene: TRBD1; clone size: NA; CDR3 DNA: TGCAGTGTCCTGGGACAGGAGTCCACCTACGAGCAGTACTTC; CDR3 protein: CSVLGQESTYEQYF
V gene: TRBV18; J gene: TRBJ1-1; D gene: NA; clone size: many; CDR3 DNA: TGTGCCAGCTCACCGAGGGAGGAAGCTTTCTTT; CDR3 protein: CASSPREEAFF
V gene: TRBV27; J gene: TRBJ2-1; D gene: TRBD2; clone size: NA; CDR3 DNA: TGTGCCAGCAGCCTACTAGGGACTAGCGGGATCAATGAGCAGTTCTTC; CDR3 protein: CASSLLGTSGINEQFF
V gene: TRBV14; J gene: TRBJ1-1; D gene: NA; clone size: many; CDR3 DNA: TGTGCCAGCAGCCAATCAGGGTTAACTGAAGCTTTCTTT; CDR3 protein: CASSQSGLTEAFF
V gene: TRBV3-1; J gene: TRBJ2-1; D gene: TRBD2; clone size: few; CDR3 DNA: TGTGCCAGCATCCGAGCGGGAGGAATCAATGAGCAGTTCTTC; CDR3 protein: CASIRAGGINEQFF
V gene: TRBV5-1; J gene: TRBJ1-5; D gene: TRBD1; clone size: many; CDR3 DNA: TGCGCCAGCAGCCCCGGACAGGTCGGACAGCCCCAGCATTTT; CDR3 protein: CASSPGQVGQPQHF
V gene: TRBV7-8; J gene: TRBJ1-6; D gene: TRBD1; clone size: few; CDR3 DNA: TGTGCCAGCAGCTTAAGACAGGGTTGGAGCAATTCACCCCTCCACTTT; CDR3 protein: CASSLRQGWSNSPLHF
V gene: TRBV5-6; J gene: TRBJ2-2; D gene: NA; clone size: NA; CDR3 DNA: TGTGCCAGCAGCTTGACCATACCGAACACCGGGGAGCTGTTTTTT; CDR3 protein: CASSLTIPNTGELFF
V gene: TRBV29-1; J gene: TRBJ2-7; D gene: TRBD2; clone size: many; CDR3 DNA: TGCAGCGCGGGGAGGGCTTCCTACGAGCAGTACTTC; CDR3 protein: CSAGRASYEQYF